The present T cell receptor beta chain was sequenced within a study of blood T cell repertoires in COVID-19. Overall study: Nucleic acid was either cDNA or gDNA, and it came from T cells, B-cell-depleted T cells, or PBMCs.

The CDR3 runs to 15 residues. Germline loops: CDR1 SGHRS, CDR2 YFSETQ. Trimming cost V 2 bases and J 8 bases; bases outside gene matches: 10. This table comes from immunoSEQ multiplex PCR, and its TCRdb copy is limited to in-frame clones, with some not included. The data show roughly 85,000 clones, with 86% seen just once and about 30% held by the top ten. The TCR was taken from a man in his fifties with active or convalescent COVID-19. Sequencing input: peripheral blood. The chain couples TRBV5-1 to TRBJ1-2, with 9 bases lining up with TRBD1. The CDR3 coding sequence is TGCGCCAGCAGCTTACAGGGGGCGAATCGGTGGGGCTACACCTTC. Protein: CASSLQGANRWGYTF.